Each of the 12 T cell receptor beta chains below was sequenced from the same sample in a study of liver allograft versus peripheral blood T cells. The overall study: Blood and transplanted-liver T cell receptor repertoires from recipients were compared.

TCRdb passed the reads through MiXCR, listing each CDR3 protein once. The profile shows about 7,800 distinct CDR3 sequences, over 15% of them singletons. The receptors originated from a human patient who had a liver transplant. The graft donor may have given rise to some T cells.

This clonotype is labeled as medium-sized. The V gene is TRBV5-6, the J gene TRBJ2-7; TRBD1 agrees at 7 bases. This CDR3 has 15 amino acids. Germline values: CDR1 SGHDT, CDR2 YYEEEE. V lost 6 bases, J lost 0 bases, and 9 bases stayed unmatched. CDR3 sequence (DNA): TGTGCCAGCACCAAGACAGGGTCCAGCTCCTACGAGCAGTACTTC. This sequence encodes CASTKTGSSSYEQYF.

This clonotype is labeled medium-sized (0.01 to 0.1%). This sequence joins TRBV7-2 and TRBJ2-2, with D possibly called TRBD1 or TRBD2 (5 bases each). Trimming took off 3 bases at V and 0 bases at J, with 14 bases between the two ends. CDR1 SGHTA and CDR2 FQGNSA come from the germline V gene. CDR3 length: 17 amino acids. CDR3 in DNA: TGTGCCAGCAGCTTCCCGGCCGGGGCACCGAACACCGGGGAGCTGTTTTTT. Translating gives CASSFPAGAPNTGELFF.

By frequency in the sample, this clonotype is medium-sized (0.01 to 0.1%). This chain uses TRBV10-3 with TRBJ1-1, with a tentative D call TRBD1 (5 bases). The CDR3 has 13 amino acids. The germline gives CDR1 ENHRY, CDR2 SYGVKD. Trimming took off 7 bases at V and 1 base at J, with 10 bases between the two ends. CDR3 residues: CAINRRPNTEAFF. In DNA, the CDR3 is TGTGCCATCAACAGGAGGCCGAACACTGAAGCTTTCTTT.

By sample share, this clonotype is medium-sized. The rearrangement joins TRBV19 to TRBJ1-5; D is perhaps TRBD1 (5 bases). Trimming removed 7 bases at V and 3 bases at J, with 7 bases between. Germline CDR1 reads LNHDA; CDR2 reads SQIVND (reference sequence). This CDR3 contains 12 residues. CDR3 loop: CASKGANQPQHF. The CDR3 DNA reads TGTGCCAGTAAAGGGGCCAATCAGCCCCAGCATTTT.

The chain has TRBV2 and TRBJ1-2, with 8 bases lining up with TRBD1. The CDR3 sequence is 13 residues long. From germline, CDR1 is SNHLY and CDR2 FYNNEI. V shed 6 bases and J 4 bases; nucleotides not matched to a gene: 4. This CDR3 reads CASRGQDLYGYTF. The CDR3 coding sequence is TGTGCCAGCAGGGGACAGGACCTCTATGGCTACACCTTC.

Within the sample, this clonotype is medium-sized. The chain couples TRBV6-2 or TRBV6-3 to TRBJ1-1; TRBD1 might be the D (5 bases). Germline V gene lookup returns CDR1 MNHEY and CDR2 SVGEGT. This CDR3 region has 13 residues. V lost 2 bases and J lost 4, with 8 bases in between. The CDR3 sequence: CASSYGGGTEAFF. CDR3 coding DNA: TGTGCCAGCAGTTACGGGGGAGGCACTGAAGCTTTCTTT.

By share, this clonotype counts as medium-sized. V is TRBV29-1 and J is TRBJ1-1; no definite D call. Germline-derived CDR1 and CDR2 are SQVTM and ANQGSEA. This CDR3 comprises 11 residues. V gave up 2 bases and J gave up 8 bases, with 9 bases separating them. The CDR3 nucleotides are TGCAGCGTTGAACCATGGCAGGAAGCTTTCTTT. It codes for CSVEPWQEAFF.

This clonotype was counted ten times or more. The genes are TRBV10-3 and TRBJ1-6, with 8 bases lining up with TRBD1. The CDR3 covers 15 residues. Germline V lookup: CDR1 ENHRY, CDR2 SYGVKD. The J segment lost 1 base and the V segment lost 10 bases, leaving 6 bases of the junction unmatched. CDR3 DNA sequence: TGTGCCACGGCCCAGGGGGCGTCCTATAATTCACCCCTCCACTTT. It encodes CATAQGASYNSPLHF.

This clonotype has at least ten counts. The CDR3 sequence is CATSSGGIGYYGYTF. In nucleotides, the CDR3 is TGTGCCACCAGCAGTGGGGGGATAGGGTACTATGGCTACACCTTC. This sequence joins TRBV15 and TRBJ1-2; a possible D gene is TRBD1 (5 bases). This CDR3 contains 15 residues. Germline loops: CDR1 LNHNV, CDR2 YYDKDF (reference sequence). The V and J ends lost 3 bases and 3 bases respectively, with 14 bases between them. The full variable domain, completed using reference TRBV15 and TRBJ1-2, is DAMVIQNPRYQVTQFGKPVTLSCSQTLNHNVMYWYQQKSSQAPKLLFHYYDKDFNNEADTPDNFQSRRPNTSFCFLDIRSPGLGDTAMYLCATSSGGIGYYGYTFGSGTRLTVV.

This clonotype was counted a few times. The CDR3 reads CSARDTGTSYEQYF. CDR3 coding DNA: TGCAGTGCTAGAGATACAGGAACCTCCTACGAGCAGTACTTC. This rearrangement joins TRBV20-1 to TRBJ2-7, with D maybe TRBD1 (5 bases). This CDR3 spans 14 amino acids. Trimming cost V 0 bases and J 0 bases, with 9 bases left between them. Germline assignment: CDR1 DFQATT and CDR2 SNEGSKA (reference sequence).

This clonotype turned up a few times. The V gene is TRBV5-1, the J gene TRBJ1-1; possibly TRBD1 for D (5 bases). Trimming stripped 3 bases from V and 3 bases from J, with 12 bases between. CDR3 length equals 14 residues. Germline-derived CDR1 and CDR2 are SGHRS and YFSETQ. CDR3 in amino acids: CASSSQGGDTEAFF. CDR3 coding DNA: TGCGCCAGCAGCTCCCAGGGAGGTGACACTGAAGCTTTCTTT.

This clonotype was found a few times. The rearrangement uses TRBV7-9 and TRBJ1-1; D remains unclear. The CDR3 contains 13 residues. Trimming stripped 5 bases from V and 0 bases from J, with 7 bases between. Germline values: CDR1 SEHNR, CDR2 FQNEAQ (reference sequence). The CDR3, as DNA: TGTGCCAGCAGCCTCTTAATGAACACTGAAGCTTTCTTT. It codes for CASSLLMNTEAFF.